The rows below give T cell receptor beta chains drawn from one sample of a study of blood T cell repertoires in COVID-19. TCRdb's table, derived via immunoSEQ multiplex PCR, lists solely in-frame clones and lacks some. This repertoire shows about 220,000 clones, 88% found once; its top ten account for about 2.6%. The sequenced material came from PBMCs or T cells enriched from blood (not recorded which). These receptors were collected from a woman under 40 who had recovered from COVID-19. The CDR3 runs from the conserved cysteine through the conserved F or W. D genes are given only for firm matches. The size entry is marked missing in some rows and otherwise reads once, few, many or a size class.

cdr3_aa: CASSLGAGSGNTIYF
cdr3_nt: TGCGCCAGCAGCTTGGGGGCTGGCTCTGGAAACACCATATATTTT
clone_size: NA
cdr3_length: 15
v_call: TRBV5-1
j_call: TRBJ1-3
d_call: NA

cdr3_aa: CATSGGGWSTDTQYF
cdr3_nt: TGTGCCACCAGTGGGGGGGGATGGAGCACAGATACGCAGTATTTT
clone_size: NA
cdr3_length: 15
v_call: TRBV24-1
j_call: TRBJ2-3
d_call: TRBD2

cdr3_aa: CASNRARQGKGTEAFF
cdr3_nt: TGTGCCAGTAATCGGGCCCGACAGGGGAAGGGCACTGAAGCTTTCTTT
clone_size: NA
cdr3_length: 16
v_call: TRBV19
j_call: TRBJ1-1
d_call: TRBD1

cdr3_aa: CASSLAPSGDTGELFF
cdr3_nt: TGCGCCAGCAGCTTGGCCCCCTCAGGGGACACCGGGGAGCTGTTTTTT
clone_size: NA
cdr3_length: 16
v_call: TRBV5-1
j_call: TRBJ2-2
d_call: NA

cdr3_aa: CASSQVLAGATGELFF
cdr3_nt: TGCGCCAGCAGCCAAGTACTAGCGGGGGCGACCGGGGAGCTGTTTTTT
clone_size: NA
cdr3_length: 16
v_call: TRBV4-1
j_call: TRBJ2-2
d_call: TRBD2

cdr3_aa: CASSPHGGSSYNEQFF
cdr3_nt: TGTGCCAGCAGCCCTCATGGGGGGAGCTCCTACAATGAGCAGTTCTTC
clone_size: NA
cdr3_length: 16
v_call: TRBV7-3
j_call: TRBJ2-1
d_call: NA

cdr3_aa: CSARQVEAFF
cdr3_nt: TGCAGTGCTAGGCAGGTTGAAGCTTTCTTT
clone_size: NA
cdr3_length: 10
v_call: TRBV20-1
j_call: TRBJ1-1
d_call: NA

cdr3_aa: CASSSAGTGPTDTQYF
cdr3_nt: TGCGCCAGCAGCTCCGCCGGGACAGGGCCCACAGATACGCAGTATTTT
clone_size: NA
cdr3_length: 16
v_call: TRBV5-1
j_call: TRBJ2-3
d_call: TRBD1

cdr3_aa: CASGGQGSAPLHF
cdr3_nt: TGTGCTAGTGGTGGACAGGGTTCGGCACCCCTCCACTTT
clone_size: NA
cdr3_length: 13
v_call: TRBV12-5
j_call: TRBJ1-6
d_call: TRBD1

cdr3_aa: CASMTGTGGYQPQHF
cdr3_nt: TGTGCCAGCATGACCGGGACAGGGGGCTACCAGCCCCAGCATTTT
clone_size: NA
cdr3_length: 15
v_call: TRBV2
j_call: TRBJ1-5
d_call: TRBD1

cdr3_aa: CASSLELMNTEAFF
cdr3_nt: TGTGCCAGCAGCTTAGAGCTGATGAACACTGAAGCTTTCTTT
clone_size: NA
cdr3_length: 14
v_call: TRBV7-9
j_call: TRBJ1-1
d_call: NA

cdr3_aa: CASSLGGDVTDTQYF
cdr3_nt: TGTGCCAGCAGCTTGGGCGGGGATGTGACAGATACGCAGTATTTT
clone_size: NA
cdr3_length: 15
v_call: TRBV5-6
j_call: TRBJ2-3
d_call: NA

cdr3_aa: CASSFDIDNEQFF
cdr3_nt: TGTGCCAGCAGCTTTGACATCGACAATGAGCAGTTCTTC
clone_size: NA
cdr3_length: 13
v_call: TRBV5-6
j_call: TRBJ2-1
d_call: NA

cdr3_aa: CASSPAGGALKNYGYTF
cdr3_nt: TGCGCCAGCAGCCCCGCAGGGGGCGCCCTTAAAAACTATGGCTACACCTTC
clone_size: few
cdr3_length: 17
v_call: TRBV5-1
j_call: TRBJ1-2
d_call: TRBD1

cdr3_aa: CASSQDRAGNTMYF
cdr3_nt: TGTGCCAGCAGCCAAGACAGGGCTGGAAACACCATGTATTTT
clone_size: NA
cdr3_length: 14
v_call: TRBV3-1/TRBV3-2
j_call: TRBJ1-3
d_call: NA

cdr3_aa: CASSLATYNEQFF
cdr3_nt: TGTGCCAGCAGCTTAGCAACCTACAATGAGCAGTTCTTC
clone_size: NA
cdr3_length: 13
v_call: TRBV11-2
j_call: TRBJ2-1
d_call: NA

cdr3_aa: CASRDRAGYGYTF
cdr3_nt: TGTGCCAGCAGGGACAGGGCTGGGTATGGCTACACCTTC
clone_size: few
cdr3_length: 13
v_call: TRBV6-5
j_call: TRBJ1-2
d_call: TRBD1

cdr3_aa: CASSQEGGLYNEQFF
cdr3_nt: TGCGCCAGCAGCCAAGAAGGGGGTCTCTACAATGAGCAGTTCTTC
clone_size: NA
cdr3_length: 15
v_call: TRBV4-3
j_call: TRBJ2-1
d_call: NA

cdr3_aa: CASSYGGESGTEAFF
cdr3_nt: TGCGCCAGCAGCTATGGAGGGGAATCGGGCACTGAAGCTTTCTTT
clone_size: NA
cdr3_length: 15
v_call: TRBV5-1
j_call: TRBJ1-1
d_call: NA

cdr3_aa: CASSLILSNTGELFF
cdr3_nt: TGTGCCAGCAGTTTAATCCTATCGAACACCGGGGAGCTGTTTTTT
clone_size: NA
cdr3_length: 15
v_call: TRBV6-2/TRBV6-3
j_call: TRBJ2-2
d_call: NA

cdr3_aa: CASSHGQGGTDTQYF
cdr3_nt: TGTGCCAGCAGCCACGGACAGGGCGGCACAGATACGCAGTATTTT
clone_size: NA
cdr3_length: 15
v_call: TRBV27
j_call: TRBJ2-3
d_call: TRBD1

cdr3_aa: CASSPGHRAFF
cdr3_nt: TGTGCCAGCAGCCCGGGACACAGGGCTTTCTTT
clone_size: NA
cdr3_length: 11
v_call: TRBV25-1
j_call: TRBJ1-1
d_call: NA

cdr3_aa: CASSSGGSSTDTQYF
cdr3_nt: TGTGCCAGCAGTTCCGGCGGGAGTAGCACAGATACGCAGTATTTT
clone_size: NA
cdr3_length: 15
v_call: TRBV27
j_call: TRBJ2-3
d_call: TRBD2